A single sample gave rise to the 32 T cell receptor beta chains below, sequenced in a study of T cell changes during pregnancy in multiple sclerosis. Clones were read by immunoSEQ multiplex PCR, and TCRdb kept only the in-frame ones, dropping some. The profile shows under 30,000 clones, roughly nine tenths of them singletons. Sequences were derived from CD8+ T cells from peripheral blood mononuclear cells, sampled in the second trimester of pregnancy. The receptors come from a female donor with multiple sclerosis, enrolled in a pregnancy study.

A few counts support this clone. The chain combines TRBV19 with TRBJ1-6; D gene uncertain. V was shortened by 7 bases and J by 10 bases, with 17 bases between the two germline ends. Germline-derived CDR1 and CDR2 are LNHDA and SQIVND (reference sequence). There are 14 residues in the CDR3. CDR3 in amino acids: CASIPAGGESPLHF. The CDR3 bases are TGTGCCAGTATCCCCGCGGGTGGAGAATCACCCCTCCACTTT. The entire variable domain, with the rest obtained from reference TRBV19 and TRBJ1-6, is as follows: DGGITQSPKYLFRKEGQNVTLSCEQNLNHDAMYWYRQDPGQGLRLIYYSQIVNDFQKGDIAEGYSVSREKKESFPLTVTSAQKNPTAFYLCASIPAGGESPLHFGNGTRLTVT.

V gene TRBV6-6 combines with J gene TRBJ1-6; TRBD1 matches at 10 bases. Trimming cost V 5 bases and J 7 bases; bases outside gene matches: 5. Germline-derived CDR1 and CDR2 are MNHNY and SVGAGI (reference sequence). This CDR3 is 15 amino acids long. The chain's CDR3 is CASSPPGQGNSPLHF. In nucleotides, the CDR3 is TGTGCCAGCAGTCCTCCGGGACAGGGGAATTCACCCCTCCACTTT.

The chain carries TRBV7-3 and TRBJ1-1; 8 nucleotides line up with TRBD1. This CDR3 is 13 amino acids long. Per the germline V gene, CDR1 is SGHTA and CDR2 is FQGTGA. Trimming took 5 bases from V and 6 from J; bases not matched to a gene: 5. CDR3 loop: CASSNHRGAEAFF. For the CDR3, the DNA is TGTGCCAGCAGCAACCACAGGGGGGCTGAAGCTTTCTTT.

The rearrangement links TRBV10-3 to TRBJ2-7; the D gene is possibly TRBD1 (5 bases). CDR3 length: 15 amino acids. The V end was cut by 1 base, the J end by 1 base, with 11 bases between. Germline V CDR1 and CDR2: ENHRY, SYGVKD. This CDR3 is CAISEWTNGSYEQYF. CDR3 DNA: TGTGCCATCAGTGAGTGGACAAACGGGTCCTACGAGCAGTACTTC.

The chain recombines TRBV4-1 with TRBJ1-1, with D uncertain. The germline V gene has CDR1 MGHRA and CDR2 YSYEKL. The CDR3 runs 14 residues. V lost 4 bases to trimming and J lost 10 bases, with 19 bases between them. The CDR3, as DNA: TGCGCCAGCAGCCCACTCGAGGGCTCCTGGGGAGCTTTCTTT. Translating it yields CASSPLEGSWGAFF.

CDR3 coding DNA: TGTGCCAGCAGTGAAACTAGCGGGGGGGCAGATACGCAGTATTTT. Translated, it gives CASSETSGGADTQYF. The chain is built from TRBV6-1 and TRBJ2-3; 13 bases are shared with TRBD2. The CDR3 length is 15 residues. The V segment lost 2 bases and the J segment 4 bases; nucleotides outside the gene matches: 0. CDR1 MNHNS and CDR2 SASEGT come from the germline V gene.

The rearrangement joins TRBV6-6 to TRBJ1-2, with 7 bases aligning to TRBD1. CDR3 size: 15 residues. CDR1 is MNHNY and CDR2 is SVGAGI in the germline V gene (reference sequence). Germline trimming cut 2 bases from V and 2 bases from J; bases unmatched to any gene: 5. The CDR3 sequence: CASSYTPTGNYGYTF. CDR3 nucleotides: TGTGCCAGCAGTTACACCCCGACAGGGAACTATGGCTACACCTTC.

This clone was picked up one time. V usage is TRBV4-3 and J usage is TRBJ2-7, with D tentatively TRBD1 (7 bases). Trimming left V 1 base short and J 2 bases short, with 12 bases between. The CDR3 runs to 15 residues. Per the germline V gene, CDR1 is LGHNA and CDR2 is YSLEER. CDR3 amino acids: CASSQGQGGTYEQYF. The CDR3 DNA is TGCGCCAGCAGCCAAGGACAGGGCGGGACCTACGAGCAGTACTTC.

The chain uses TRBV27 and TRBJ2-3, with a possible D match to TRBD2 (6 bases). The CDR3 runs to 16 residues. Trimming stripped 6 bases from V and 5 bases from J, with 21 bases between. The germline V gene has CDR1 MNHEY and CDR2 SMNVEV (reference sequence). The CDR3 DNA sequence: TGTGCCAGCAGCCCTCAGGAGGGCCTATTGAGAGATACGCAGTATTTT. Translated, it gives CASSPQEGLLRDTQYF.

The chain couples TRBV5-4 to TRBJ2-7, with D maybe TRBD2 (6 bases). Trimming cost V 4 bases and J 5 bases, with 10 bases left between them. CDR3 size: 12 residues. CDR1 and CDR2 (germline): SGHNT, YYREEE (reference sequence). CDR3 region: CASSGRGNEQYF. CDR3 nucleotide sequence: TGTGCCAGCAGCGGGCGGGGTAACGAGCAGTACTTC.

This chain uses TRBV11-3 with TRBJ1-1, with 8 bases matching TRBD1. The CDR3 sequence is 13 residues long. The trim removed 5 bases at V and 8 bases at J, leaving 7 bases unmatched. Germline V CDR1 and CDR2: SGHNT, YENEEA. Written as DNA, the CDR3 is TGTGCCAGCAGCCCCGGGACAGGCCTCGAAGCTTTCTTT. Its protein product is CASSPGTGLEAFF.

The genes are TRBV11-1 and TRBJ2-1; D gene unclear. CDR3 length: 15 residues. Germline CDR1 reads SGHAT; CDR2 reads FQDESV (reference sequence). The germline V and J ends were trimmed by 3 bases and 2 bases, with 11 bases remaining between them. The CDR3 is CASSFLAGPYNEQFF. CDR3 in DNA: TGTGCCAGCAGCTTTCTGGCAGGCCCCTACAATGAGCAGTTCTTC.

This clone was observed a few times. V usage is TRBV9 and J usage is TRBJ2-5; D gene uncertain. The CDR3 runs to 12 residues. Trimming removed 4 bases from V and 2 bases from J, with 6 bases in between. Germline loops: CDR1 SGDLS, CDR2 YYNGEE. Here the CDR3 DNA reads TGTGCCAGCAGCAATTCTCAAGAGACCCAGTACTTC. Protein sequence: CASSNSQETQYF. Looking up the rest from reference TRBV9 and TRBJ2-5 gives the full variable domain: DSGVTQTPKHLITATGQRVTLRCSPRSGDLSVYWYQQSLDQGLQFLIQYYNGEERAKGNILERFSAQQFPDLHSELNLSSLELGDSALYFCASSNSQETQYFGPGTRLLVL.

The CDR3 loop reads CASSSRSTGLAGAGEQFF. DNA of the CDR3: TGTGCCAGCAGCTCCCGGAGCACGGGACTAGCGGGAGCCGGTGAGCAGTTCTTC. The J gene is TRBJ2-1, the V gene TRBV2, with 14 bases aligning to TRBD2. CDR3 length: 18 residues. CDR1 is SNHLY, CDR2 FYNNEI, per germline. The V gene end was trimmed by 6 bases and the J gene end by 9 bases; junction bases not matched to a gene: 16.

This chain uses TRBV10-2 with TRBJ1-5, with 9 bases aligning to TRBD1. Germline assignment: CDR1 WSHSY and CDR2 SAAADI. V lost 2 bases, J lost 3 bases, and 5 bases stayed unmatched. The CDR3 is 16 amino acids. CDR3 region: CASSEPDRGYNQPQHF. The CDR3 bases are TGCGCCAGCAGTGAGCCGGACAGGGGTTACAATCAGCCCCAGCATTTT.

This clone showed up just a few times. The chain carries TRBV4-2 and TRBJ2-7, with TRBD2 identical over 9 bases. CDR1 and CDR2 (germline): LGHNA, YNFKEQ. Unmatched junction bases numbered 6, after V lost 0 bases and J lost 3 bases. CDR3 size: 16 residues. The DNA for the CDR3 is TGTGCCAGCAGCCAAGATCTTGCTAGCGGGAACTACGAGCAGTACTTC. Translation gives CASSQDLASGNYEQYF.

The gene calls are TRBV19 and TRBJ1-1, with no clear D. Trimming removed 7 bases from V and 0 bases from J, with 12 bases in between. The V gene's germline CDR1 is LNHDA and CDR2 SQIVND (reference sequence). There are 14 residues in the CDR3. In DNA form, the CDR3 reads TGTGCCAGTATTTCGGGAACCATGAACACTGAAGCTTTCTTT. Its protein product is CASISGTMNTEAFF.

Notes on this clone: The junction shows a germline mismatch at one end, possibly a read error. The chain has TRBV12-5 and TRBJ2-5; TRBD1 is a possible D gene (5 bases). Looked up from germline, CDR1 is LGHNT and CDR2 is FRNRAP. The CDR3 totals 15 residues. Written as DNA, the CDR3 is TGTGCTAGTGGCTTGGGAATAGGACAACAAGAGACCCAGTACTTC. Translating it yields CASGLGIGQQETQYF.

The chain couples TRBV19 to TRBJ1-1; possibly TRBD1 for D (6 bases). CDR1 and CDR2 (germline): LNHDA, SQIVND (reference sequence). V lost 5 bases to trimming and J lost 0 bases, with 16 bases between them. CDR3 length equals 16 residues. The CDR3 is CASSPGPTGLNTEAFF. The CDR3 bases are TGTGCCAGTAGTCCAGGCCCCACAGGGTTGAACACTGAAGCTTTCTTT.

V usage is TRBV10-3 and J usage is TRBJ2-1; TRBD1 matches at 9 bases. This CDR3 has 15 residues. Germline assignment: CDR1 ENHRY and CDR2 SYGVKD. The V gene end was trimmed by 2 bases and the J gene end by 6 bases; junction bases not matched to a gene: 5. The CDR3 is CAISEGTGTVNEQFF. The CDR3 coding sequence is TGTGCCATCAGTGAGGGGACAGGGACGGTCAATGAGCAGTTCTTC.

The rearrangement uses TRBV6-4 and TRBJ1-5, with 10 bases lining up with TRBD1. The V gene end was trimmed by 5 bases and the J gene end by 2 bases; junction bases not matched to a gene: 3. The CDR3 length is 15 residues. Per the germline V gene, CDR1 is MRHNA and CDR2 is SNTAGT. This CDR3 reads CASSSGTGGNQPQHF. Written as DNA, the CDR3 is TGTGCCAGCAGTTCCGGGACAGGGGGCAATCAGCCCCAGCATTTT.

This chain joins TRBV4-1 and TRBJ1-1; D not resolved. Trimming cost V 1 base and J 0 bases, with 12 bases left between them. Germline lookup yields CDR1 MGHRA and CDR2 YSYEKL. The length of the CDR3 is 16 residues. The CDR3 DNA follows: TGCGCCAGCAGCCAAGGGGCCGGCATTGTGAACACTGAAGCTTTCTTT. Amino acid sequence: CASSQGAGIVNTEAFF.

V and J are TRBV30 and TRBJ1-1, with 7 bases that match TRBD1. Unmatched junction bases numbered 3, after V lost 4 bases and J lost 1 base. CDR1 and CDR2 from the germline V gene are GTSNPN and SVGIG (reference sequence). This CDR3 has 13 residues. The CDR3 coding sequence is TGTGCCTGGAACCAGGGGGGGAACACTGAAGCTTTCTTT. This codes for CAWNQGGNTEAFF.

This sequence joins TRBV5-1 and TRBJ2-7; tentative D call: TRBD1 (5 bases). The germline CDR1 and CDR2 sequences are SGHRS and YFSETQ. Trimming left V 4 bases short and J 0 bases short, with 11 bases between. The CDR3 consists of 14 residues. Here the CDR3 reads CASSEGVDSYEQYF. The CDR3 DNA reads TGCGCCAGCAGCGAAGGGGTGGACTCCTACGAGCAGTACTTC.

This chain joins TRBV27 and TRBJ1-1; D gene ambiguous. Trimming removed 8 bases from V and 6 bases from J, with 22 bases in between. The CDR3 covers 15 residues. In germline, CDR1 is MNHEY, CDR2 SMNVEV (reference sequence). CDR3 sequence (DNA): TGTGCCAGCTGGGTGTACTGGACTGCTTCGTCTGAAGCTTTCTTT. Translation: CASWVYWTASSEAFF.

This clone was picked up one time. The rearrangement uses TRBV9 and TRBJ1-4; D gene uncertain. V lost 0 bases and J lost 2, with 11 bases in between. The CDR3 has 16 amino acids. Per germline, CDR1 SGDLS and CDR2 YYNGEE. The CDR3 sequence is CASSVGRDATNEKLFF. Here the CDR3 DNA reads TGTGCCAGCAGCGTAGGGAGGGATGCGACTAATGAAAAACTGTTTTTT.

The rearrangement joins TRBV11-2 to TRBJ2-7; 10 bases align to TRBD2. Germline CDR1 SGHAT, CDR2 FQNNGV. CDR3 length equals 15 residues. V shed 5 bases, J shed 5 bases, and the junction held 9 bases outside the gene matches. The CDR3 nucleotides read TGTGCCAGCAGCCCGCTCTCTAGCGGGGGCGACGAGCAGTACTTC. Translating gives CASSPLSSGGDEQYF.

The chain joins TRBV2 to TRBJ1-1; 9 bases agree with TRBD1. J was trimmed by 1 base and V by 4 bases; bases with no gene match: 10. This CDR3 region has 17 residues. Germline loops: CDR1 SNHLY, CDR2 FYNNEI. DNA for the CDR3: TGTGCCAGCAGTGTGCAGACAGGGGGATTGACGAACACTGAAGCTTTCTTT. It codes for CASSVQTGGLTNTEAFF.

This CDR3 is CSVEEGTGTYEQYF. As DNA, the CDR3 is TGCAGCGTTGAAGAAGGGACAGGGACCTACGAGCAGTACTTC. This chain connects TRBV29-1 to TRBJ2-7; 9 bases fit TRBD1. The trim removed 0 bases at V and 2 bases at J, leaving 2 bases unmatched. The CDR3 spans 14 residues. The germline CDR1 and CDR2 sequences are SQVTM and ANQGSEA.

The CDR3 reads CASRGSNQPQHF. The DNA for the CDR3 is TGTGCCAGCCGAGGGAGCAATCAGCCCCAGCATTTT. The chain carries TRBV6-1 and TRBJ1-5; D not certain. Germline V gene data show CDR1 as MNHNS and CDR2 as SASEGT. Deletions cut 8 bases from V and 1 base from J, with 6 bases between. The CDR3 has 12 residues.

This chain uses TRBV7-8 with TRBJ2-1, with D possibly being TRBD1 (6 bases). Germline CDR1 and CDR2: SGHVS and FQNEAQ. The CDR3 loop spans 16 amino acids. V was clipped by 5 bases and J by 0 bases, with 14 bases between them. The CDR3: CASSAWDNYSYNEQFF. CDR3 nucleotide sequence: TGTGCCAGCAGCGCCTGGGACAACTACTCCTACAATGAGCAGTTCTTC.

V and J are TRBV5-1 and TRBJ2-7, with a tentative D call TRBD2 (5 bases). CDR1 is SGHRS, CDR2 YFSETQ, per germline. The CDR3 contains 12 residues. V gave up 3 bases and J gave up 7 bases, with 11 bases separating them. CDR3 nucleotide sequence: TGCGCCAGCAGCTCCGGACTCCAAGAGCAGTACTTC. Translation: CASSSGLQEQYF.